This TCR beta chain was recovered during a study of cytomegalovirus exposure and HLA in healthy donors. Overall study results and limits: Productive rates of about 87% or about 30% were seen for most TCR beta V segments in an earlier analysis. In a later analysis, across HLA loci, associated TCR counts were highest for DRB1, lowest for HLA-C.

The study ran its PCR with 60 Vbeta and 13 Jbeta primers. The data were produced by immunoSEQ multiplex PCR, yet TCRdb's version contains in-frame clones alone and is incomplete. The repertoire consists of under 200,000 clones, with approximately 80% occurring once and the leading ten covering around 2.5%. Trimming pared 0 bases from V and 7 bases from J, leaving 24 bases between. CDR1 is SQVTM and CDR2 is ANQGSEA in the germline V gene. CDR3 length: 17 amino acids. A word on this clone: Its specificity is unknown.

All donors participated as healthy donors of bone marrow. Likely unrecorded immune exposures existed in these nominally healthy donors. The chain combines TRBV29-1 with TRBJ1-2; possible D gene TRBD1, 6 bases. The clonotype originates from a man between 60 and 70 years old in good health and CMV-seronegative. Source material: PBMCs. The chain's CDR3 is CSVEEIPPETGRSGYTF. For the CDR3, the DNA is TGCAGCGTTGAAGAAATCCCCCCCGAGACAGGAAGGAGTGGCTACACCTTC.